The next 30 T cell receptor beta chains were all read from a single sample in a study of T cell repertoires in cytomegalovirus infection. TCRdb called the reads again in MiXCR, with one record for every CDR3 protein. The sample includes a few hundred thousand distinct CDR3 sequences, 33% of them seen just once. Which antigens these TCRs recognize remains unknown. The sequencing here drew on cultured PBMCs, taken from culture after CMV antigen stimulation. The receptors were gathered from a human donor in good health (CMV status not recorded). Some clones in this sample may be carry-over from other donors' samples.

The CDR3 DNA sequence: TGTGCCAGCAGAAGAAGCGGGAGAATCTACAATGAGCAGTTCTTC. Encoded protein: CASRRSGRIYNEQFF. The chain employs TRBV27 and TRBJ2-1; 8 bases align to TRBD2. With V trimmed by 6 bases and J by 3 bases, 7 bases remained unmatched. The germline V gene encodes CDR1 MNHEY and CDR2 SMNVEV (reference sequence). The CDR3 runs 15 residues.

This clonotype was recorded a few times. This chain connects TRBV7-2 to TRBJ2-7; 8 bases are a match to TRBD2. The CDR3 contains 14 residues. The V gene's germline CDR1 is SGHTA and CDR2 FQGNSA. J gave up 7 bases and V 8 bases, and 13 bases lay outside the gene matches. The CDR3 DNA reads as TGTGCCAGCTCCGGTACTAGCGGTAAGGTGGAGCAGTACTTC. It encodes CASSGTSGKVEQYF.

This clonotype has just a few counts. V and J are TRBV7-2 and TRBJ2-1, with D tentatively TRBD1 (6 bases). Germline CDR1 is SGHTA and CDR2 is FQGNSA. V was shortened by 4 bases and J by 3 bases, with 13 bases between the two germline ends. CDR3 size: 15 residues. CDR3 region: CASSSQGRNYNEQFF. CDR3 sequence (DNA): TGTGCCAGCAGCTCCCAGGGGCGCAACTACAATGAGCAGTTCTTC.

This clonotype appeared a few times. This chain connects TRBV7-9 to TRBJ1-6, with D possibly being TRBD1 (6 bases). V was cut by 11 bases and J by 10 bases, with 18 bases left in between. This CDR3 is 13 amino acids long. Germline V gene lookup returns CDR1 SEHNR and CDR2 FQNEAQ (reference sequence). The CDR3 sequence is CAFGAGDLSPLHF. The CDR3 coding sequence is TGTGCCTTCGGGGCAGGGGATCTGTCACCCCTCCACTTT. Variable domain in full (rest from reference TRBV7-9 and TRBJ1-6): DTGVSQNPRHKITKRGQNVTFRCDPISEHNRLYWYRQTLGQGPEFLTYFQNEAQLEKSRLLSDRFSAERPKGSFSTLEIQRTEQGDSAMYLCAFGAGDLSPLHFGNGTRLTVT.

This clonotype was counted a few times. The genes are TRBV10-3 and TRBJ2-4; TRBD1 is a possible D gene (6 bases). CDR1 is ENHRY, CDR2 SYGVKD, per germline. Trimming cost V 3 bases and J 1 base, with 10 bases left between them. The CDR3 contains 15 residues. DNA of the CDR3: TGTGCCATCAGTGATGGCCAGGGGGCCAAAAACATTCAGTACTTC. Translated: CAISDGQGAKNIQYF.

This clonotype has only one observation. The DNA of the CDR3 is TGTGCCAGTAGTATGGGAAATGGCTACACCTTC. Amino acids: CASSMGNGYTF. This chain links TRBV19 with TRBJ1-2; no firm D call. Germline CDR1 is LNHDA and CDR2 is SQIVND (reference sequence). The CDR3 is 11 residues long. Between the trimmed V and J ends, which lost 3 bases and 6 bases, there was a span of 5 bases. Looking up the rest from reference TRBV19 and TRBJ1-2 gives the full variable domain: DGGITQSPKYLFRKEGQNVTLSCEQNLNHDAMYWYRQDPGQGLRLIYYSQIVNDFQKGDIAEGYSVSREKKESFPLTVTSAQKNPTAFYLCASSMGNGYTFGSGTRLTVV.

The table lists this clonotype with a few counts. The J gene is TRBJ1-6, the V gene TRBV7-8, with 9 bases fitting TRBD1. CDR3 length: 17 amino acids. Germline CDR1 is SGHVS and CDR2 is FQNEAQ. J was trimmed by 6 bases and V by 3 bases; bases with no gene match: 9. The chain's CDR3 is CASSFMLPGQGNSPLHF. For the CDR3, the DNA is TGTGCCAGCAGCTTTATGCTTCCGGGACAGGGTAATTCACCCCTCCACTTT.

This chain uses TRBV7-6 with TRBJ2-1; 7 bases align to TRBD2. CDR1 is SGHVS and CDR2 is FNYEAQ in the germline V gene. The CDR3 is 16 residues long. The V and J ends lost 0 bases and 3 bases, in that order; junction bases with no gene match: 5. In DNA, the CDR3 is TGTGCCAGCAGCTTAGCGTTGGTAGCGGGCTACAATGAGCAGTTCTTC. Protein: CASSLALVAGYNEQFF. Drawing the rest from reference TRBV7-6 and TRBJ2-1, the complete variable domain is GAGVSQSPRYKVTKRGQDVALRCDPISGHVSLYWYRQALGQGPEFLTYFNYEAQQDKSGLPNDRFSAERPEGSISTLTIQRTEQRDSAMYRCASSLALVAGYNEQFFGPGTRLTVL.

DNA for the CDR3: TGTGCCAGCAGCTTGGGACTTAGGGGCCGCGGTGAGCAGTTCTTC. It yields the protein CASSLGLRGRGEQFF. The chain has TRBV5-4 and TRBJ2-1, with D perhaps TRBD1 (5 bases). The V gene lost 0 bases and the J gene lost 9 bases, with 16 bases spanning the gap. CDR3 length: 15 residues. CDR1 and CDR2 (germline): SGHNT, YYREEE (reference sequence).

This clonotype was detected only a few times. V usage is TRBV14 and J usage is TRBJ2-3, with D possibly being TRBD1 or TRBD2 (6 bases each). From germline, CDR1 is SGHDN and CDR2 FVKESK. V was shortened by 4 bases and J by 6 bases, with 11 bases between the two germline ends. The CDR3 covers 13 residues. As DNA, the CDR3 is TGTGCCAGCAGCCCCAACGGGGGCGATACGCAGTATTTT. Protein sequence: CASSPNGGDTQYF.

V usage is TRBV5-4 and J usage is TRBJ2-6; D remains unclear. V was pared by 4 bases and J by 1 base, with 12 bases between. Germline assignment: CDR1 SGHNT and CDR2 YYREEE (reference sequence). This CDR3 is built from 16 residues. Here the CDR3 DNA reads TGTGCCAGCAGCCCCGAGAGAAAGTCTGGGGCCAACGTCCTGACTTTC. It encodes CASSPERKSGANVLTF.

This clonotype appeared many times. The V call is TRBV28, the J call TRBJ2-1; D may be TRBD2 (5 bases). V lost 6 bases to trimming and J lost 0 bases, with 12 bases between them. The V gene's germline CDR1 is MDHEN and CDR2 SYDVKM. This CDR3 contains 15 residues. The CDR3 region is CASSSRRSSYNEQFF. The CDR3 DNA reads as TGTGCCAGCAGCTCCCGGAGGAGCTCCTACAATGAGCAGTTCTTC.

This clonotype appeared many times. The V and J genes are TRBV7-2 and TRBJ1-5; 8 nucleotides line up with TRBD1. The germline V gene has CDR1 SGHTA and CDR2 FQGNSA. The V and J ends lost 5 bases and 2 bases, in that order; junction bases with no gene match: 11. This CDR3 region has 17 residues. DNA for the CDR3: TGTGCCAGCAGCCCCTTCCCTTCGACAGGGGGCAATCAGCCCCAGCATTTT. Translated, it gives CASSPFPSTGGNQPQHF.

The V and J genes are TRBV29-1 and TRBJ2-2; 9 positions match TRBD2. Germline-derived CDR1 and CDR2 are SQVTM and ANQGSEA. With V trimmed by 4 bases and J by 8 bases, 5 bases remained unmatched. The CDR3 consists of 13 residues. Here the CDR3 reads CSVVGGRVGELFF. In DNA, the CDR3 is TGCAGCGTTGTTGGCGGGAGGGTAGGGGAGCTGTTTTTT.

V and J are TRBV7-8 and TRBJ1-5, with TRBD1 as a possible D gene (6 bases). Germline-derived CDR1 and CDR2 are SGHVS and FQNEAQ. The CDR3 has 16 amino acids. V was pared by 2 bases and J by 4 bases, with 15 bases between. The CDR3: CASSLSTGQGNQPQHF. The CDR3 DNA reads as TGTGCCAGCAGCTTAAGTACCGGGCAGGGGAATCAGCCCCAGCATTTT.

In this sample, this clonotype turned up once. V and J are TRBV7-4 and TRBJ1-2; 9 bases match TRBD1. This CDR3 comprises 15 residues. CDR1 and CDR2 from the germline V gene are SGHVT and SQSDAQ. Trimming took 1 base from V and 4 from J; bases not matched to a gene: 4. As DNA, the CDR3 is TGTGCCAGCAGCTTAGATCAGACAGGGGGCTATGGCTACACCTTC. It codes for CASSLDQTGGYGYTF.

This clonotype was seen a handful of times. The chain uses TRBV7-9 and TRBJ1-4, with D maybe TRBD1 (5 bases). Germline V gives CDR1 SEHNR, CDR2 FQNEAQ (reference sequence). The germline V and J ends were trimmed by 5 bases and 7 bases, with 14 bases remaining between them. This CDR3 has 14 residues. In DNA, the CDR3 is TGTGCCAGCAGCCCAGCCGGGACGGTTGAAAAACTGTTTTTT. Translating it yields CASSPAGTVEKLFF.

The sample holds a few counts of this clonotype. This chain joins TRBV6-5 and TRBJ2-1; tentative D call: TRBD2 (6 bases). The CDR3 covers 16 residues. Per the germline V gene, CDR1 is MNHEY and CDR2 is SVGAGI. The V gene lost 0 bases and the J gene lost 7 bases, with 16 bases spanning the gap. CDR3 region: CASSYSSGSGENEQFF. Here the CDR3 DNA reads TGTGCCAGCAGTTACTCCTCAGGGTCGGGGGAGAATGAGCAGTTCTTC.

The CDR3 region is CATSDLLAGGNEQFF. In nucleotides, the CDR3 is TGTGCCACCAGTGATTTACTAGCGGGAGGGAATGAGCAGTTCTTC. The rearrangement joins TRBV24-1 to TRBJ2-1, with 13 bases that match TRBD2. V dropped 1 base and J dropped 7; count of bases not matched to a gene: 0. The CDR3 loop spans 15 amino acids. Germline V gene data show CDR1 as KGHDR and CDR2 as SFDVKD.

The chain joins TRBV7-2 to TRBJ2-1, with 10 nucleotides matching TRBD2. The CDR3 is made up of 15 amino acids. After removal of 5 bases from V and 4 bases from J, the junction contained 5 bases not matched to a gene. Germline-derived CDR1 and CDR2 are SGHTA and FQGNSA. The CDR3 is CASSGSSGSYNEQFF. The CDR3 nucleotides read TGTGCCAGCAGCGGATCTAGCGGGAGTTACAATGAGCAGTTCTTC.

The chain is built from TRBV4-1 and TRBJ1-1, with D uncertain. V shed 4 bases and J shed 1 base, with 16 bases lying between them. Germline V gene sequence: CDR1 MGHRA, CDR2 YSYEKL. The CDR3 runs to 16 residues. CDR3 in DNA: TGCGCCAGCAGCCCCGATTCTCTTTTTGCGAACACTGAAGCTTTCTTT. It specifies CASSPDSLFANTEAFF.

This clonotype was recorded many times. The rearrangement links TRBV5-1 to TRBJ2-5; the D is unclear. The CDR3 runs 16 residues. Per the germline V gene, CDR1 is SGHRS and CDR2 is YFSETQ. V lost 0 bases and J 1 base, leaving 13 bases between the germline ends. The CDR3 reads CASSLGLRLAQETQYF. CDR3 bases: TGCGCCAGCAGCTTGGGCCTTAGACTCGCCCAAGAGACCCAGTACTTC.

The chain is built from TRBV5-5 and TRBJ2-1; perhaps TRBD2 as D (6 bases). This CDR3 comprises 17 residues. V gave up 0 bases and J gave up 7 bases, with 20 bases separating them. CDR1 SGHKS and CDR2 YYEKEE come from the germline V gene (reference sequence). The CDR3 DNA reads as TGTGCCAGCAGCTTGGGTCTAGCGCAAACAAGGATGAATGAGCAGTTCTTC. Its translation is CASSLGLAQTRMNEQFF.

This chain uses TRBV6-5 with TRBJ2-7, with D unresolved. CDR1 and CDR2 (germline): MNHEY, SVGAGI. Trimming pared 5 bases from V and 2 bases from J, leaving 7 bases between. The CDR3 has 12 amino acids. CDR3 nucleotides: TGTGCCAGCAGTCAATCCCCCTACGAGCAGTACTTC. The encoded protein is CASSQSPYEQYF.

This clonotype has just a few counts. The chain recombines TRBV7-8 with TRBJ1-1; D gene uncertain. The CDR3 loop spans 14 amino acids. In germline, CDR1 is SGHVS, CDR2 FQNEAQ. Trimming took off 5 bases at V and 7 bases at J, with 17 bases between the two ends. CDR3 in amino acids: CASSLREALDEAFF. The CDR3 DNA follows: TGTGCCAGCAGCCTTCGTGAGGCTTTGGATGAAGCTTTCTTT. The full variable domain, with the rest looked up from reference TRBV7-8 and TRBJ1-1, is GAGVSQSPRYKVAKRGQDVALRCDPISGHVSLFWYQQALGQGPEFLTYFQNEAQLDKSGLPSDRFFAERPEGSVSTLKIQRTQQEDSAVYLCASSLREALDEAFFGQGTRLTVV.

This chain joins TRBV6-2 or TRBV6-3 and TRBJ1-4; TRBD1 matches 7 bases. Germline lookup yields CDR1 MNHEY and CDR2 SVGEGT. This CDR3 contains 16 residues. V lost 4 bases, J lost 5 bases, and 10 bases stayed unmatched. CDR3 amino acids: CASSSRPGQRNEKLFF. The DNA for the CDR3 is TGTGCCAGCAGTTCCAGACCGGGACAGCGAAATGAAAAACTGTTTTTT.

The rearrangement uses TRBV27 and TRBJ2-7; possibly TRBD1 for D (6 bases). Germline CDR1 and CDR2: MNHEY and SMNVEV (reference sequence). The CDR3 totals 11 residues. V lost 10 bases and J lost 6, with 13 bases in between. Here the CDR3 reads CATGWGREQYV. CDR3 DNA sequence: TGTGCCACGGGGTGGGGGCGCGAGCAGTACGTC.

This rearrangement joins TRBV7-9 to TRBJ2-5; D is possibly TRBD2 (5 bases). Trimming pared 3 bases from V and 2 bases from J, leaving 10 bases between. Germline V CDR1 and CDR2: SEHNR, FQNEAQ (reference sequence). The CDR3 totals 14 residues. The CDR3 DNA reads TGTGCCAGCAGCTTCGGCGGGTCTCAAGAGACCCAGTACTTC. It yields the protein CASSFGGSQETQYF.

The chain uses TRBV6-2 or TRBV6-3 and TRBJ2-2; D not resolved. The CDR3 has 16 residues. Looked up from germline, CDR1 is MNHEY and CDR2 is SVGEGT. Between the trimmed V and J ends, which lost 0 bases and 0 bases, there was a span of 8 bases. The chain's CDR3 is CASSYSVGTNTGELFF. The CDR3 bases are TGTGCCAGCAGTTACTCTGTTGGGACGAACACCGGGGAGCTGTTTTTT.

The chain is built from TRBV6-6 and TRBJ1-1, with a weak D call TRBD1 (5 bases). Germline CDR1 reads MNHNY; CDR2 reads SVGAGI (reference sequence). Trimming took off 7 bases at V and 0 bases at J, with 9 bases between the two ends. The CDR3 extends over 13 amino acids. The chain's CDR3 is CASTDSLNTEAFF. The DNA of the CDR3 is TGTGCCAGCACCGACAGTCTGAACACTGAAGCTTTCTTT.